Listed below are T cell receptor beta chains from one sample, sequenced in a study of blood T cell repertoires in COVID-19. Assay: immunoSEQ multiplex PCR; the TCRdb copy retains only in-frame clones and omits some. The repertoire holds roughly 110,000 clones, with approximately 81% as singletons. Input material: peripheral blood. The receptors originated from a man aged 35-49 years with acute or convalescent COVID-19. CDR3s include the opening cysteine and the closing phenylalanine or tryptophan. D genes are given only for firm matches. For some rows the clone size is stated as once, few or many, or as a class when expanded; others skip it.

TRBD1,many,15,TRBJ2-1,TRBV2,TGTGCCAGCAGCCGTACAGGGGCTAGGGATAATGAGCAGTTCTTC,CASSRTGARDNEQFF
.,.,12,TRBJ2-1,TRBV2,TGTGCCAGCAGGGACCCGGGGAATGAGCAGTTCTTC,CASRDPGNEQFF
.,.,13,TRBJ1-1,TRBV6-5,TGTGCCAGCAAGGAGGGCGGGACCACTGAAGCTTTCTTT,CASKEGGTTEAFF
.,.,13,TRBJ2-7,TRBV12-3/TRBV12-4,TGTGCCAGCAGAATGACAGGTACCTACGAGCAGTACTTC,CASRMTGTYEQYF
.,.,13,TRBJ2-3,TRBV7-3,TGTGCCAGCAGCTTCAACAGGGAAGATACGCAGTATTTT,CASSFNREDTQYF
.,.,15,TRBJ1-5,TRBV6-5,TGTGCCAGCTCGTACGATGGGGGGGAGAGTCAGCCCCAGCATTTT,CASSYDGGESQPQHF
.,.,17,TRBJ2-1,TRBV5-4,TGTGCCAGCAGCTTGAGTTTGCGGACTCTAGCCTACAATGAGCAGTTCTTC,CASSLSLRTLAYNEQFF
TRBD1,once,13,TRBJ1-2,TRBV6-6,TGTGCCAGCAGTTCGGGACAGCCCTATGGCTACACCTTC,CASSSGQPYGYTF
.,.,12,TRBJ2-3,TRBV10-3,TGTGCCATCAGCTGGCTTTCTGATACGCAGTATTTT,CAISWLSDTQYF
.,.,14,TRBJ1-5,TRBV6-5,TGTGCCAGCAGCCCGCGGGAGGGAAGCCAGCCCCAGCATTTT,CASSPREGSQPQHF
TRBD2,.,14,TRBJ2-5,TRBV6-5,TGTGCCAGCAGGGGTAGCGGGAGCAGGGAGACCCAGTACTTC,CASRGSGSRETQYF
.,.,15,TRBJ1-6,TRBV7-6,TGTGCCAGCAGACGGACAGTCCTTGATAATTCACCCCTCCACTTT,CASRRTVLDNSPLHF
.,.,13,TRBJ1-1,TRBV11-3,TGTGCCAGCAGCCCGGACTCGAACACTGAAGCTTTCTTT,CASSPDSNTEAFF
.,.,14,TRBJ1-3,TRBV30,TGTGCCTGGAGTGCACGGTTCTCTGGAAACACCATATATTTT,CAWSARFSGNTIYF
.,.,14,TRBJ2-1,TRBV6-1,TGTGCCAGCAGTGAAAGAGGGACCTACAATGAGCAGTTCTTC,CASSERGTYNEQFF
.,.,15,TRBJ1-1,TRBV28,TGTGCCAGCAGTTTAGCTGGGGCGGGAAGCACTGAAGCTTTCTTT,CASSLAGAGSTEAFF
.,.,17,TRBJ2-1,TRBV21-1,TGTGCCAGCAGCATCCTCTTCCTAGCGGGAGCCCACAATGAGCAGTTCTTC,CASSILFLAGAHNEQFF
.,.,14,TRBJ1-5,TRBV6-5,TGTGCCAGCAGTTCCGGACGGAGGGATCAGCCCCAGCATTTT,CASSSGRRDQPQHF
.,.,17,TRBJ2-1,TRBV10-3,TGTGCCATCAGTGAGAGGGGCCAGGGATTGTCGGACAATGAGCAGTTCTTC,CAISERGQGLSDNEQFF
.,.,15,TRBJ2-7,TRBV21-1,TGTGCCAGCAGCAAAGTGAGGACAACTTCCTACGAGCAGTACTTC,CASSKVRTTSYEQYF
TRBD2,.,15,TRBJ2-1,TRBV7-3,TGTGCCAGCAGCTTTAGCGGGGGGGCCCACAATGAGCAGTTCTTC,CASSFSGGAHNEQFF
TRBD1,.,15,TRBJ1-6,TRBV7-8,TGTGCCAGCAGCCTGGACAGGGGGGCTGATTCACCCCTCCACTTT,CASSLDRGADSPLHF
TRBD2,.,15,TRBJ2-1,TRBV6-5,TGTGCCAGCAGTTTACTAGCGGTAGGATACAATGAGCAGTTCTTC,CASSLLAVGYNEQFF
.,.,12,TRBJ2-5,TRBV2,TGTGCCAGCAGTCCAGGACAAGAGACCCAGTACTTC,CASSPGQETQYF
TRBD2,once,14,TRBJ2-7,TRBV19,TGTGCCAGTACCTCAGCGGGGGGCTCTTACGAGCAGTACTTC,CASTSAGGSYEQYF
.,.,14,TRBJ2-4,TRBV6-5,TGTGCCAGCAGAGTGTTTAGTCCCAAAAACATTCAGTACTTC,CASRVFSPKNIQYF
TRBD1,once,14,TRBJ1-1,TRBV6-5,TGTGCCAGCAGTCAGACAGGGGTGAAAACTGAAGCTTTCTTT,CASSQTGVKTEAFF
.,.,16,TRBJ1-6,TRBV6-5,TGTGCCAGCAGTTACTCGGGGGGACTGTATAATTCACCCCTCCACTTT,CASSYSGGLYNSPLHF
.,once,17,TRBJ2-4,TRBV7-9,TGTGCCAGCAGCCTCGTGGGACACAGGGACGCTATAAACATTCAGTACTTC,CASSLVGHRDAINIQYF
.,.,13,TRBJ1-2,TRBV6-2/TRBV6-3,TGTGCCAGCAGTCAAAGGGGAGCGGGTGGCTACACCTTC,CASSQRGAGGYTF
.,.,12,TRBJ2-1,TRBV7-2,TGTGCCAGCAGCCGTGAGTGGAATGAGCAGTTCTTC,CASSREWNEQFF
TRBD2,.,15,TRBJ2-3,TRBV28,TGTGCCAGCAGGGCGGGACTAGCGAGCACAGATACGCAGTATTTT,CASRAGLASTDTQYF
TRBD1,.,13,TRBJ2-7,TRBV7-8,TGTGCCAGCAGCCCCGACAGGGACTACGAGCAGTACTTC,CASSPDRDYEQYF
TRBD2,.,13,TRBJ2-5,TRBV2,TGTGCCACTGCCCCCGGGGGGCAAGAGACCCAGTACTTC,CATAPGGQETQYF
.,.,14,TRBJ1-1,TRBV3-1/TRBV3-2,TGTGCCAGCAGCCAAAATCAGATGAACACTGAAGCTTTCTTT,CASSQNQMNTEAFF
.,.,19,TRBJ1-5,TRBV21-1,TGTGCCAGCAGCATACGGGCGGGGATAGAAAGCTATAGCAATCAGCCCCAGCATTTT,CASSIRAGIESYSNQPQHF
.,.,12,TRBJ1-2,TRBV6-6,TGTGCCAGCCTGGAGGGAGGTAGTGGCTACACCTTC,CASLEGGSGYTF
TRBD2,.,15,TRBJ2-7,TRBV11-2,TGTGCCAGCAGCGCCTCTAGCGGGGGGATATACGAGCAGTACTTC,CASSASSGGIYEQYF
.,.,18,TRBJ1-2,TRBV4-1,TGCGCCAGCAGCCACCCCGGGAGGGAGAATCCATCTAACTATGGCTACACCTTC,CASSHPGRENPSNYGYTF
.,.,13,TRBJ1-6,TRBV14,TGTGCCAGCAGCCGGGGCGTCAATTCACCCCTCCACTTT,CASSRGVNSPLHF
.,.,15,TRBJ2-3,TRBV27,TGTGCCAGCAGTCCTGGACTGCTAAGCACAGATACGCAGTATTTT,CASSPGLLSTDTQYF
.,.,13,TRBJ1-1,TRBV5-6,TGTGCCAGCAGCCGTGACATGAACACTGAAGCTTTCTTT,CASSRDMNTEAFF
.,.,15,TRBJ2-2,TRBV5-1,TGCGCCAGCAGCTTGGGTCCAGTCAGGACCGGGGAGCTGTTTTTT,CASSLGPVRTGELFF
.,.,15,TRBJ1-1,TRBV7-8,TGTGCCAGCAGCCTAGGTAGGGGCCAGAACACTGAAGCTTTCTTT,CASSLGRGQNTEAFF
TRBD1,.,14,TRBJ2-5,TRBV24-1,TGTGCCACCAGTGATCCAGGGGGCCTAGAGACCCAGTACTTC,CATSDPGGLETQYF
TRBD1,few,15,TRBJ1-1,TRBV5-1,TGCGCCAGCAGCTTGTGGCAGGGGGTGAACACTGAAGCTTTCTTT,CASSLWQGVNTEAFF
TRBD2,.,17,TRBJ2-1,TRBV11-2,TGTGCCAGCAGCTTAGGAGCACTAGCGGGGAGGAAAAGGGAGCAGTTCTTC,CASSLGALAGRKREQFF
.,few,15,TRBJ1-3,TRBV18,TGTGCCAGCTCACCGGCCAGGGTATACGGAAACACCATATATTTT,CASSPARVYGNTIYF
TRBD1,.,13,TRBJ1-2,TRBV2,TGTGCCAGCCTTGACAGGGCGGTCGGAGGCTACACCTTC,CASLDRAVGGYTF